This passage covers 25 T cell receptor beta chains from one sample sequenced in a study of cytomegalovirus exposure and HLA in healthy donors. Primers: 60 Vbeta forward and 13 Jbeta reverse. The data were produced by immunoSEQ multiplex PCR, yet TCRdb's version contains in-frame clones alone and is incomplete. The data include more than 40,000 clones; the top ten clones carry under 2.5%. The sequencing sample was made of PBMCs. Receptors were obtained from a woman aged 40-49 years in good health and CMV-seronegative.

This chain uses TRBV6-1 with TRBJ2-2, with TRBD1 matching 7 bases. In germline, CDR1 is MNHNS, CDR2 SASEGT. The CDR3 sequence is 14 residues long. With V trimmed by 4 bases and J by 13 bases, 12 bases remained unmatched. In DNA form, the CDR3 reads TGTGCCAGCAGTGTACGACAGGGTGGGCGGGTGCTGTTTTTT. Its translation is CASSVRQGGRVLFF.

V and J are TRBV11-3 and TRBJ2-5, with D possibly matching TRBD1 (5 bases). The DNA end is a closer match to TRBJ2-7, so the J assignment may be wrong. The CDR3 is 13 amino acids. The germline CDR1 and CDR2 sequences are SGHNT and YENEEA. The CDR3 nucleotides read TGTGCCAGCAGCTCGCAGGGTCGGAGCGAGCAGTACTTC. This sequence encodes CASSSQGRSEQYF.

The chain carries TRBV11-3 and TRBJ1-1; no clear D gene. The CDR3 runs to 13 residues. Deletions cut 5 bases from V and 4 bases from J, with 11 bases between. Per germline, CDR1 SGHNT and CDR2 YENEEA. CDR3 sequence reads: CASSAGMGTEAFF. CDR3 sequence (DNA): TGTGCCAGCAGCGCAGGTATGGGCACTGAAGCTTTCTTT.

The CDR3 reads CATSSKRETDEQYF. The DNA of the CDR3 is TGTGCCACCAGCAGTAAGCGGGAGACCGACGAGCAGTACTTC. This chain joins TRBV15 and TRBJ2-7; TRBD2 matches 8 bases. The CDR3 totals 14 residues. The germline gives CDR1 LNHNV, CDR2 YYDKDF (reference sequence). V lost 3 bases to trimming and J lost 5 bases; unmatched junction nucleotides: 6.

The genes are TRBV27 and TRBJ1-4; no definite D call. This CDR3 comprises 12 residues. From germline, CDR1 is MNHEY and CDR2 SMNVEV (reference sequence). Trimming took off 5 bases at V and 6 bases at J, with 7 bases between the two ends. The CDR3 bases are TGTGCCAGCAGTGCTCGGGATGAAAAACTGTTTTTT. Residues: CASSARDEKLFF.

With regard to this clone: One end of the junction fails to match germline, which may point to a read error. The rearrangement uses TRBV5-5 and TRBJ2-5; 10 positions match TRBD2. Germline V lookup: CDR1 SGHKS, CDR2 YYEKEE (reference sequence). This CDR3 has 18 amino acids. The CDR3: CASRLGAGGLVGQETQYF. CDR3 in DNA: TGTGCCAGCAGGTTGGGAGCGGGGGGGCTGGTGGGACAAGAGACCCAGTACTTC.

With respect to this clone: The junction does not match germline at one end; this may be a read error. DNA of the CDR3: TGTGCCTGGGCAGGACGGGAGCGTGGAGATAAGCAGTATTTT. The encoded protein is CAWAGRERGDKQYF. The rearrangement uses TRBV30 and TRBJ2-3; maybe TRBD2 (6 bases). Germline CDR1 reads GTSNPN; CDR2 reads SVGIG (reference sequence). This CDR3 has 14 residues.

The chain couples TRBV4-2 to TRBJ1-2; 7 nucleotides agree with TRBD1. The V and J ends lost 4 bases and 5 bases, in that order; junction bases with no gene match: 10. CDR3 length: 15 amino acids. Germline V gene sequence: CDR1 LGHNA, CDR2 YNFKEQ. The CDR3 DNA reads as TGTGCCAGCAGCCCGAACCAGGGGGAGGAGTATGGCTACACCTTC. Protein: CASSPNQGEEYGYTF.

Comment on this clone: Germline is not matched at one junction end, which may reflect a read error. The CDR3 sequence is CTSSLGNLAGADNEQFF. The CDR3 region has the DNA TGTACCAGCAGCCTAGGGAACCTAGCGGGGGCTGACAATGAGCAGTTCTTC. The chain joins TRBV9 to TRBJ2-1, with 10 bases identical to TRBD2. This CDR3 is 17 amino acids long. Germline V gives CDR1 SGDLS, CDR2 YYNGEE.

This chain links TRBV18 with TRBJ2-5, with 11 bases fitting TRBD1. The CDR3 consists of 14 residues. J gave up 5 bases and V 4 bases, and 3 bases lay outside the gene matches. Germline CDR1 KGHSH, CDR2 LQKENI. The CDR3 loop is CASSLDRGQETQYF. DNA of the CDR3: TGTGCCAGCTCACTGGACAGGGGGCAGGAGACCCAGTACTTC.

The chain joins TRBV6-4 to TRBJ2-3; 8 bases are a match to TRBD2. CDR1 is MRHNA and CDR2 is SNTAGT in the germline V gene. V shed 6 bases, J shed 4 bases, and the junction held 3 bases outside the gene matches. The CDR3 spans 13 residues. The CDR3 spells CASSGTRADTQYF. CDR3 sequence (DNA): TGTGCCAGCAGCGGGACTAGAGCAGATACGCAGTATTTT.

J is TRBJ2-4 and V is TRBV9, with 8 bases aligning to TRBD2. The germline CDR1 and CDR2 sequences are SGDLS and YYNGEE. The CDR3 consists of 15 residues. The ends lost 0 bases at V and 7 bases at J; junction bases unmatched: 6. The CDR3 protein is CASSVDGRAGNIQYF. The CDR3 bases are TGTGCCAGCAGCGTAGACGGGAGGGCCGGTAACATTCAGTACTTC. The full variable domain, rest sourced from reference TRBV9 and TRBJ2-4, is DSGVTQTPKHLITATGQRVTLRCSPRSGDLSVYWYQQSLDQGLQFLIQYYNGEERAKGNILERFSAQQFPDLHSELNLSSLELGDSALYFCASSVDGRAGNIQYFGAGTRLSVL.

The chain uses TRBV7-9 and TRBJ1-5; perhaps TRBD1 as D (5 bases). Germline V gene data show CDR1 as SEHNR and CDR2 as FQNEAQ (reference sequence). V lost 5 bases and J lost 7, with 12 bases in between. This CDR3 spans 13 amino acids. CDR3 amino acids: CASSAQGDQPQHF. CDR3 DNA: TGTGCCAGCAGCGCCCAGGGTGACCAGCCCCAGCATTTT. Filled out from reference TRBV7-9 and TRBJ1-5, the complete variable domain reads DTGVSQNPRHKITKRGQNVTFRCDPISEHNRLYWYRQTLGQGPEFLTYFQNEAQLEKSRLLSDRFSAERPKGSFSTLEIQRTEQGDSAMYLCASSAQGDQPQHFGDGTRLSIL.

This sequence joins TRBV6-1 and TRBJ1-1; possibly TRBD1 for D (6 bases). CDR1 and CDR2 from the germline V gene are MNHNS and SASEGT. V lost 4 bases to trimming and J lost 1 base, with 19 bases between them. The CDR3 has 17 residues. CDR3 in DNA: TGTGCCAGCAGTGGAGAAACTACAGGGCGGTGGAACACTGAAGCTTTCTTT. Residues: CASSGETTGRWNTEAFF.

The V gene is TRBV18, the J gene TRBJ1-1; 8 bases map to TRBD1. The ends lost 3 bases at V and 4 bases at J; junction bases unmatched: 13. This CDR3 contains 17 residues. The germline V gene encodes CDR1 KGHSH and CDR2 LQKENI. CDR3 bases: TGTGCCAGCTCACCCACGCCCGCCTACAGGGGGTCCACTGAAGCTTTCTTT. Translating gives CASSPTPAYRGSTEAFF.

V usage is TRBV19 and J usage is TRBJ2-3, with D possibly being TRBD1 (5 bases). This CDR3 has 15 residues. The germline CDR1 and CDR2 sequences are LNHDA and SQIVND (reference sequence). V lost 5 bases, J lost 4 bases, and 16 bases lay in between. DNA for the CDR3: TGTGCCAGTAGTGTCAGGGAAGGAGTCGCAGATACGCAGTATTTT. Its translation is CASSVREGVADTQYF.

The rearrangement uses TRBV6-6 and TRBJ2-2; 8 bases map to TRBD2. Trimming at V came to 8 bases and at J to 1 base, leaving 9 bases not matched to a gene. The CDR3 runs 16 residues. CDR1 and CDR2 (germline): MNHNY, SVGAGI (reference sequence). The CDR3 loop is CASSIGRARNTGELFF. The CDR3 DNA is TGTGCCAGCTCTATCGGGAGGGCCAGGAACACCGGGGAGCTGTTTTTT.

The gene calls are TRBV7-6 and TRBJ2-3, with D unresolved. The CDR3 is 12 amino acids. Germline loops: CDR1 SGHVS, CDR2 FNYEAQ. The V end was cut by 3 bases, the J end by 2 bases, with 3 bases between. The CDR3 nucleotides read TGTGCCAGCAGCTTTCACACAGATACGCAGTATTTT. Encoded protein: CASSFHTDTQYF.

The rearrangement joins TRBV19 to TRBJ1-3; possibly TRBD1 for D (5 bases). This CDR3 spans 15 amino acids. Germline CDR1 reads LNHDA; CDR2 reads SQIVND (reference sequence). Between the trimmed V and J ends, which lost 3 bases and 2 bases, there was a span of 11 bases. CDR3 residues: CASSIQGLAGNTIYF. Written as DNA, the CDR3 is TGTGCCAGTAGTATTCAGGGACTTGCTGGAAACACCATATATTTT. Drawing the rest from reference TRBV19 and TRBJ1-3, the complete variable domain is DGGITQSPKYLFRKEGQNVTLSCEQNLNHDAMYWYRQDPGQGLRLIYYSQIVNDFQKGDIAEGYSVSREKKESFPLTVTSAQKNPTAFYLCASSIQGLAGNTIYFGEGSWLTVV.

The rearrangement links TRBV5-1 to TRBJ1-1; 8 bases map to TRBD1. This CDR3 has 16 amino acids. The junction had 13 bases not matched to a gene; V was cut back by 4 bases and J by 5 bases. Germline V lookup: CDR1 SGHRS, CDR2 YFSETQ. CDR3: CASSPQGQGARTEAFF. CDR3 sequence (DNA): TGCGCCAGCAGCCCCCAGGGCCAGGGGGCGCGAACTGAAGCTTTCTTT.

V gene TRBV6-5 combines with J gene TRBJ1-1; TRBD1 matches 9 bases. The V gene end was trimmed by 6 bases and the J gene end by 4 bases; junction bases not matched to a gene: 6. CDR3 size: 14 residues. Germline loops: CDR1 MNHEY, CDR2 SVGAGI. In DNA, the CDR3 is TGTGCCAGCAGCCGGGACAGGGAGTTCACTGAAGCTTTCTTT. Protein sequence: CASSRDREFTEAFF.

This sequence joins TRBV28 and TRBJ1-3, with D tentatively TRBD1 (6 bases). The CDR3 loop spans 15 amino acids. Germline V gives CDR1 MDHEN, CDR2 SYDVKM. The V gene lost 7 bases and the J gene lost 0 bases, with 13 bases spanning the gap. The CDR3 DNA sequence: TGTGCCAGCAAGGGGGTCAGGTACTCTGGAAACACCATATATTTT. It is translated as CASKGVRYSGNTIYF.

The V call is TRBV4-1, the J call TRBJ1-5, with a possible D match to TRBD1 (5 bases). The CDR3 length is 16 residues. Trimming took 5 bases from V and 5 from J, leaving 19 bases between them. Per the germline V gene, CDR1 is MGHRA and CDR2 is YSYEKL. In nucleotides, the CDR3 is TGCGCCAGCAGCACCACCTCCCGCGGGGGGTATCAGCCCCAGCATTTT. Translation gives CASSTTSRGGYQPQHF.

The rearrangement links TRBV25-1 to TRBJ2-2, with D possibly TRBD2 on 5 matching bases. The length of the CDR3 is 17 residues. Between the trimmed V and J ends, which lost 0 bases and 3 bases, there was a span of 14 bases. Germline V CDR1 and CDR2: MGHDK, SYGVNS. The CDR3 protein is CASSEYDGLKHTGELFF. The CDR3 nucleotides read TGTGCCAGCAGTGAATACGATGGACTCAAGCACACCGGGGAGCTGTTTTTT. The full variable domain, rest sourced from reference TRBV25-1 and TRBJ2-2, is EADIYQTPRYLVIGTGKKITLECSQTMGHDKMYWYQQDPGMELHLIHYSYGVNSTEKGDLSSESTVSRIRTEHFPLTLESARPSHTSQYLCASSEYDGLKHTGELFFGEGSRLTVL.

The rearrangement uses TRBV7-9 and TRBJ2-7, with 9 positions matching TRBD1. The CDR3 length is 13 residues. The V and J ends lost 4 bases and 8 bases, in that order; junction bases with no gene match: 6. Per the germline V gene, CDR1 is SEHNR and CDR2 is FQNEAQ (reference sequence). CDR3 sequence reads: CASSYRDRDKQYF. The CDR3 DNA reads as TGTGCCAGCAGCTACCGGGACAGGGATAAGCAGTACTTC.